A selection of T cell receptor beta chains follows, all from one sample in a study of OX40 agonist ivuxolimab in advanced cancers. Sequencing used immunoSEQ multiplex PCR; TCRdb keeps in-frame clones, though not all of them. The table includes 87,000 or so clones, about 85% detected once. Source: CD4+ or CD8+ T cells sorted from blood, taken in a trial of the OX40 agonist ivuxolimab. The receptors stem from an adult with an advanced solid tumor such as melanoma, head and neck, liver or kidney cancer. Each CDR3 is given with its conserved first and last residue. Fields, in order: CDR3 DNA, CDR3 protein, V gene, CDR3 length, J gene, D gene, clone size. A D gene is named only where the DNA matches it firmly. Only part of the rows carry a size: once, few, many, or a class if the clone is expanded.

TGTGCCAGCAGCTTAGACAGGGAGGAGACCCAGTACTTC,CASSLDREETQYF,TRBV7-2,13,TRBJ2-5,.,.
TGTGCCAGCAGCCAAGACCATCGCCGGGACAGGGCCCGAGGCTACACCTTC,CASSQDHRRDRARGYTF,TRBV14,17,TRBJ1-2,TRBD1,few
TGCGCCAGCAGCGACGCGGGACAGGGGAATGAGCAGTTCTTC,CASSDAGQGNEQFF,TRBV5-1,14,TRBJ2-1,TRBD1,.
TGTGCCAGCACCTATAGGAGTAGTGAAAAACTGTTTTTT,CASTYRSSEKLFF,TRBV28,13,TRBJ1-4,.,.
TGTGCCAGCAGGAAGGGGGCGCTCAGCCCAGATACGCAGTATTTT,CASRKGALSPDTQYF,TRBV6-1,15,TRBJ2-3,TRBD1,.
TGTGCCAGCAGCTTAAACGGCTACAATGAGCAGTTCTTC,CASSLNGYNEQFF,TRBV7-3,13,TRBJ2-1,.,.
TGTGCCAGCAGCCCGAACCCCGATGTTGCGTCGGGGGAGCTGTTTTTT,CASSPNPDVASGELFF,TRBV7-2,16,TRBJ2-2,.,.
TGTGCTAGTGCCCCCCGGTGGGCTAGCGAAACCTACAATGAGCAGTTCTTC,CASAPRWASETYNEQFF,TRBV12-5,17,TRBJ2-1,.,.
TGTGCCAGCAGCGTAGAGGCTAGCGGGCCTGCCTCGACAGATACGCAGTATTTT,CASSVEASGPASTDTQYF,TRBV9,18,TRBJ2-3,TRBD2,.
TGTGCCAGCAGTTTAACATTCCCCAACCACAATGAGCAGTTCTTC,CASSLTFPNHNEQFF,TRBV27,15,TRBJ2-1,.,.
TGCGCCAGCAGCCAATCGACTAGCGGGAGCTCCTACGAGCAGTACTTC,CASSQSTSGSSYEQYF,TRBV4-1,16,TRBJ2-7,TRBD2,many
TGTGCCAGCAGCCTAAAGGGTGGCCGCACAGATACGCAGTATTTT,CASSLKGGRTDTQYF,TRBV11-2,15,TRBJ2-3,.,.
TGTGCCAGCAGAACCGGGACAGAAAACACCGGGGAGCTGTTTTTT,CASRTGTENTGELFF,TRBV28,15,TRBJ2-2,TRBD1,.
TGTGCCAGCAGCACTCTAGGGGACGGCTTGAACACTGAAGCTTTCTTT,CASSTLGDGLNTEAFF,TRBV4-2,16,TRBJ1-1,.,.